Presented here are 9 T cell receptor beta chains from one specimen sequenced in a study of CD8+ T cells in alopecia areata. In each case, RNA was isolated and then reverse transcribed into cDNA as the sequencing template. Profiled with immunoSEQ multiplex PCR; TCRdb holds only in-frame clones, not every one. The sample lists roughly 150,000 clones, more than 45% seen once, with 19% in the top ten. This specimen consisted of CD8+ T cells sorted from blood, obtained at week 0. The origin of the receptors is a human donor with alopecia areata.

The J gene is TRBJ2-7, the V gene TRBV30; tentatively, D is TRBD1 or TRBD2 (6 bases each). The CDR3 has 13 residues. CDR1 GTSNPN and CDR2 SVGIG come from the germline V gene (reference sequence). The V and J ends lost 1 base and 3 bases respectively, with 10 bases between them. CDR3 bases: TGTGCCTGGAGTGGGGGGGCCGTCTACGAGCAGTACTTC. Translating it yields CAWSGGAVYEQYF.

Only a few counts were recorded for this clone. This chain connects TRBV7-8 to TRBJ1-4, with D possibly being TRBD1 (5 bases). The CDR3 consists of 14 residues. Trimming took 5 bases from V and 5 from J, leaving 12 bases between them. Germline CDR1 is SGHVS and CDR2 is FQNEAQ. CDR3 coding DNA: TGTGCCAGCAGCCAGGGACTGTCAAATGAAAAACTGTTTTTT. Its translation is CASSQGLSNEKLFF.

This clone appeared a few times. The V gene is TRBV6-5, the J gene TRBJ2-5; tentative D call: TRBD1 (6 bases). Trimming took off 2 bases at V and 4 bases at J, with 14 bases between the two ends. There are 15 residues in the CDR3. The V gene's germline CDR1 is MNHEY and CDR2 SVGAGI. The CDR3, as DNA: TGTGCCAGCAGTTACACCACCGGGACATCAGAGACCCAGTACTTC. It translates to CASSYTTGTSETQYF.

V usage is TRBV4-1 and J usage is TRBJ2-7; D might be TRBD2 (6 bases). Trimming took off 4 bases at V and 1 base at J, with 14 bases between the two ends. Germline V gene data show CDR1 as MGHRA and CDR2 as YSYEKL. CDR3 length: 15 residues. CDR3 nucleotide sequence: TGCGCCAGCAGCCTGAACGCGGGACGGTCCTACGAGCAGTACTTC. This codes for CASSLNAGRSYEQYF.

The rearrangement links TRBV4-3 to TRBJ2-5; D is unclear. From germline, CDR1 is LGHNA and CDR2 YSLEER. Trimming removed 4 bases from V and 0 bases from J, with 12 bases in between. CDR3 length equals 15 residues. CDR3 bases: TGCGCCAGCAGCCGAGATCCAGGATACCAAGAGACCCAGTACTTC. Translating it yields CASSRDPGYQETQYF.

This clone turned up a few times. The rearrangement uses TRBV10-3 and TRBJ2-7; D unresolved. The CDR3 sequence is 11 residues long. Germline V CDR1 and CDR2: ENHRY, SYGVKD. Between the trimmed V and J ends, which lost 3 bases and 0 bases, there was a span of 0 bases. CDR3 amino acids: CAISDSYEQYF. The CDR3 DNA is TGTGCCATCAGTGACTCCTACGAGCAGTACTTC.

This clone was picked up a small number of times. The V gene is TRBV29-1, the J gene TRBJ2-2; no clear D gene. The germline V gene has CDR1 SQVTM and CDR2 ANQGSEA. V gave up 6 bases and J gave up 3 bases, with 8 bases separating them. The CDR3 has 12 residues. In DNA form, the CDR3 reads TGCAGCGTACATCTGGACACCGGGGAGCTGTTTTTT. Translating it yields CSVHLDTGELFF.

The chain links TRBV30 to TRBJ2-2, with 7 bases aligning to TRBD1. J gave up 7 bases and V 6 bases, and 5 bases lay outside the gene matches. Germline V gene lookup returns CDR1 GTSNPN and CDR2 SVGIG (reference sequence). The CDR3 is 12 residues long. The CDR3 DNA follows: TGTGCCTGCGACAGGGTGAACGGGGAGCTGTTTTTT. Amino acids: CACDRVNGELFF.

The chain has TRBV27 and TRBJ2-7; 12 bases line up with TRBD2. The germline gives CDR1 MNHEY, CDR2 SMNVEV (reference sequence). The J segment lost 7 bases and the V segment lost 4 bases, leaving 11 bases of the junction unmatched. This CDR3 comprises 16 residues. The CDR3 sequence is CASSYPRTSGIGEQYF. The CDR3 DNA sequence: TGTGCCAGCAGTTACCCCCGGACTAGCGGGATTGGTGAGCAGTACTTC.